This T cell receptor beta chain was retrieved from a study of T cell repertoires in cytomegalovirus infection. Study information: HLA-C-restricted CMV epitopes, recently identified, and well-studied HLA-B-restricted ones were used by the study. Matching HLA type and CMV infection were both indicated by public TCR beta signatures. Study-wide points: HLA-C-restricted, CMV-specific TCR beta clonotypes were dominant ex vivo. Carriers of CMV and the relevant HLA type were discriminated by public TCR beta frequency.

This clonotype was seen a few times. Its specificity is not known. Germline CDR1 is SGHTA and CDR2 is FQGNSA. V gave up 5 bases and J gave up 7 bases, with 14 bases separating them. The CDR3 is 14 amino acids. Using its own MiXCR run on the reads, TCRdb lists one record per CDR3 protein. This table holds roughly 990,000 distinct CDR3 sequences, approximately 33% found once. The origin of this receptor is a human donor in good health (CMV status not recorded). Some clones in this sample may be carry-over from other donors' samples. The sequences come from cultured CD8+ T cells from PBMCs, collected from culture after CMV antigen stimulation. This rearrangement joins TRBV7-2 to TRBJ1-4, with D tentatively TRBD1 (6 bases). The DNA of the CDR3 is TGTGCCAGCAGCCCTGGAGGGGGGGGTGAAAAACTGTTTTTT. Translating it yields CASSPGGGGEKLFF.